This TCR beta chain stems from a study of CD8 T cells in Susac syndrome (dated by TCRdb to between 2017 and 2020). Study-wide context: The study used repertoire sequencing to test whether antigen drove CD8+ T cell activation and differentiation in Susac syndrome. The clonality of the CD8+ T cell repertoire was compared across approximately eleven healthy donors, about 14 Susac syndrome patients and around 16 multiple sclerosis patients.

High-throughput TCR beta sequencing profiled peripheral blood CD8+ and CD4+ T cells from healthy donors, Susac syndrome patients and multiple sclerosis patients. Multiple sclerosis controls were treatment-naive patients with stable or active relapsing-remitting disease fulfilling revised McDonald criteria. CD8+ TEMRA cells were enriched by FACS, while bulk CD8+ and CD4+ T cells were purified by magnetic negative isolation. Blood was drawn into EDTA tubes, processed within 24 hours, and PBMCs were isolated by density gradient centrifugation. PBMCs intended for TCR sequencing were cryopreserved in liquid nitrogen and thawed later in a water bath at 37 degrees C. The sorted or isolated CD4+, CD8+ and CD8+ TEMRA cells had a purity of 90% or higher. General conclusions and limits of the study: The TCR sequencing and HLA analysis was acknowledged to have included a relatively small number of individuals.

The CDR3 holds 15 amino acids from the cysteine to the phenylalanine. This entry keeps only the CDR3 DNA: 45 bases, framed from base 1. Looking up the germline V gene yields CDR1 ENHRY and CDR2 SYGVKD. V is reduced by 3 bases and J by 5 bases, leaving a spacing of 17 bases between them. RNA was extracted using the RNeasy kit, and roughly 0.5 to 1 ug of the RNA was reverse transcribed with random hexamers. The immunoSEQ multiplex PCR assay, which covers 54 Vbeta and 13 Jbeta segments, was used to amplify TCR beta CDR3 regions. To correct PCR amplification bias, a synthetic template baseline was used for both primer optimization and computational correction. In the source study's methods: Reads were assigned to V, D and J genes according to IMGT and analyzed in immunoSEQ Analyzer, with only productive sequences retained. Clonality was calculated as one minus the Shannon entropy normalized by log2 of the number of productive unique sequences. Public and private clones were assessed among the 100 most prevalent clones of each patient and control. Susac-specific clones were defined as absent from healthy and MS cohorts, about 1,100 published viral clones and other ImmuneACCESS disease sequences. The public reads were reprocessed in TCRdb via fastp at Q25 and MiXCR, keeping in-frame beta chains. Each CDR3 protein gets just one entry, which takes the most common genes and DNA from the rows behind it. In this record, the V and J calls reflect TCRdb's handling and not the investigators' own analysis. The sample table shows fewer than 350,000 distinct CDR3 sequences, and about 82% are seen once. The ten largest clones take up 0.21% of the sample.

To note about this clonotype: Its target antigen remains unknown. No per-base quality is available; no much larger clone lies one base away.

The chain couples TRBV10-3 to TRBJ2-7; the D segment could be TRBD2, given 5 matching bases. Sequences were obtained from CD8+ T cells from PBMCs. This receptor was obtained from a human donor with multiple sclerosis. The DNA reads TGTGCCATCAGTGATTCGGGGTTCATACTCCACGAGCAGTACTTC. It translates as CAISDSGFILHEQYF.